The TCR beta chain under discussion was sequenced for a study of CD8 T cells in ankylosing spondylitis (dated by TCRdb to between 2016 and 2019). Background on the whole study: T cell receptor beta repertoires were profiled in healthy donors and ankylosing spondylitis patients so that disease-linked TCR variants could be found. Samples of peripheral blood were taken, and for ankylosing spondylitis patients, synovial fluid was collected as well. The full study cohort comprised some 27 ankylosing spondylitis patients and approximately 100 healthy donors. What the research found in general, with its limitations: Some motif variants were previously reported in synovial fluid and blood of reactive arthritis patients, suggesting common disease-initiation mechanisms. In peripheral blood, the disease-linked clones were found at relatively low frequencies and had a CD8+ phenotype. A TCR beta motif made up of several highly homologous amino acid variants appeared to be characteristic of blood from ankylosing spondylitis patients. The disease-linked clones were reported to be significantly enriched in matched synovial fluid samples from ankylosing spondylitis patients.

This clonotype was counted many times. The specificity of this receptor is unknown. The input lacks base qualities; no much larger clone sits a single base away. V and J are truncated by 6 bases and 3 bases respectively, leaving an intervening sequence of 11 bases. Based on the germline V gene, the CDR1 and CDR2 sequences are SQVTM and ANQGSEA. The CDR3 holds 12 amino acids from the cysteine to the phenylalanine. Only the CDR3 DNA is retained, 36 bases long and in frame from the first base. Sequencing was performed on an Illumina HiSeq 2500. TCR beta libraries were prepared by quantitative 5'-RACE with molecular barcodes. Per the authors' processing: Disease-linked TCR variants were identified with a new computational method built on a probabilistic model of VDJ rearrangement. TCRdb ran its own pipeline on the public reads, namely fastp trimming at Q25 and MiXCR clone calling, and kept in-frame beta chains. Rows with one shared CDR3 protein collapse into an entry with the most common genes and DNA. What appears here as the V and J calls and clone size reflects TCRdb's work, not the paper's. The sample table holds around 150,000 distinct CDR3 sequences, of which 11% were seen once. About 29% of the sample lies in the top ten.

What was sequenced was blood, either unsorted or a sorted T cell fraction (not recorded which). The rearranged segments are TRBV29-1 and TRBJ1-1; perhaps TRBD1 is the D gene, with 6 bases matching. This sequence was found in a male donor with ankylosing spondylitis or in good health (not recorded which). The CDR3 protein: CSVTTGHTEAFF. In nucleotide form, the sequence is TGCAGCGTCACAACAGGGCACACTGAAGCTTTCTTT.